These 9 T cell receptor beta chains were sequenced from one sample in a study of regulatory T cells in long-lasting Graves disease. The time point: newly diagnosed GD, antithyroid drugs for less than 3 months. Extracted RNA from PBMCs served as the source of the TCR library. CDR3-region Arm-PCR and iRepertoire HTBI primers produced the TCR beta libraries. Using its own MiXCR run on the multiplex PCR reads, TCRdb lists one record per CDR3 protein. The sample has approximately 230,000 distinct CDR3 sequences, around 18% seen once. Sequenced here: peripheral blood mononuclear cells (PBMCs), sampled at new diagnosis, from a patient treated with antithyroid drugs. The source is a female donor with Graves disease.

The J gene is TRBJ2-1, the V gene TRBV2; 8 bases match TRBD1. V was pared by 6 bases and J by 3 bases, with 7 bases of the junction left unmatched. Per the germline V gene, CDR1 is SNHLY and CDR2 is FYNNEI. The CDR3 loop spans 15 amino acids. In nucleotides, the CDR3 is TGTGCCAGCAGACCCAGGACAGGGATCTACAATGAGCAGTTCTTC. This translates into CASRPRTGIYNEQFF.

This clonotype was seen repeatedly, ten times or more. The rearrangement uses TRBV11-2 and TRBJ1-4; D is undetermined. The V end lost 0 bases, the J end lost 0 bases, and 2 bases lay between the germline ends. In germline, CDR1 is SGHAT, CDR2 FQNNGV. This CDR3 has 14 residues. This CDR3 reads CASSLEPTNEKLFF. In DNA form, the CDR3 reads TGTGCCAGCAGCTTAGAACCAACTAATGAAAAACTGTTTTTT.

This clonotype was observed once. The chain joins TRBV11-2 to TRBJ2-5, with a possible D match to TRBD2 (6 bases). CDR1 and CDR2 (germline): SGHAT, FQNNGV. Trimming shortened V by 1 base and J by 4 bases, and 13 bases separated the two germline ends. The CDR3 consists of 15 residues. The CDR3 DNA follows: TGTGCCAGCAGCTTAGGGGGGGTGTCGGCAGAGACCCAGTACTTC. This codes for CASSLGGVSAETQYF. Looking up the rest from reference TRBV11-2 and TRBJ2-5 gives the full variable domain: EAGVAQSPRYKIIEKRQSVAFWCNPISGHATLYWYQQILGQGPKLLIQFQNNGVVDDSQLPKDRFSAERLKGVDSTLKIQPAKLEDSAVYLCASSLGGVSAETQYFGPGTRLLVL.

This clonotype was counted ten times or more. J is TRBJ2-2 and V is TRBV7-3; D is undetermined. Between the trimmed V and J ends, which lost 5 bases and 6 bases, there was a span of 10 bases. The CDR3 runs to 13 residues. CDR1 is SGHTA and CDR2 is FQGTGA in the germline V gene. CDR3: CASSRSHSGELFF. CDR3 nucleotide sequence: TGTGCCAGCAGCCGATCCCATTCCGGGGAGCTGTTTTTT. Full variable domain (missing parts from reference TRBV7-3 and TRBJ2-2): GAGVSQTPSNKVTEKGKYVELRCDPISGHTALYWYRQSLGQGPEFLIYFQGTGAADDSGLPNDRFFAVRPEGSVSTLKIQRTERGDSAVYLCASSRSHSGELFFGEGSRLTVL.

The chain employs TRBV5-1 and TRBJ2-3; no clear D. There are 12 residues in the CDR3. Germline V gene data show CDR1 as SGHRS and CDR2 as YFSETQ. Trimming shortened V by 7 bases and J by 0 bases, and 6 bases separated the two germline ends. Here the CDR3 DNA reads TGCGCCAGCTTCCTAAGCACAGATACGCAGTATTTT. Translating gives CASFLSTDTQYF.

V and J are TRBV4-2 and TRBJ1-4; no clear D gene. Germline loops: CDR1 LGHNA, CDR2 YNFKEQ. CDR3 length: 16 residues. Trimming cost V 2 bases and J 4 bases, with 14 bases left between them. CDR3 amino acids: CASSQTVRGDNEKLFF. As DNA, the CDR3 is TGTGCCAGCAGCCAAACCGTGCGAGGCGATAATGAAAAACTGTTTTTT.

A remark on this clonotype: A clone one base away is much larger, so this may be a read error. The gene calls are TRBV24-1 and TRBJ2-5; 7 bases line up with TRBD2. Germline loops: CDR1 KGHDR, CDR2 SFDVKD. The junction had 11 bases not matched to a gene; V was cut back by 4 bases and J by 1 base. The CDR3 covers 17 residues. CDR3 sequence (DNA): TGTGCCACCAGTGACCCTGGGACTAACGGGAGCCAAGAGACCCAGTACTTC. It codes for CATSDPGTNGSQETQYF.

This clonotype was found many times. The chain links TRBV20-1 to TRBJ2-1; 7 bases match TRBD2. Germline loops: CDR1 DFQATT, CDR2 SNEGSKA (reference sequence). The CDR3 is 10 amino acids. The junction had 3 bases not matched to a gene; V was cut back by 2 bases and J by 14 bases. CDR3 DNA: TGCAGTGCTAGACGGGAGGAGGAGTTCTTC. Translated: CSARREEEFF.

This clonotype came up many times. V usage is TRBV5-4 and J usage is TRBJ2-3, with 8 positions matching TRBD1. Germline V gene sequence: CDR1 SGHNT, CDR2 YYREEE (reference sequence). With 3 bases clipped from V and 1 base from J, the junction kept 7 bases outside the gene matches. The CDR3 is 16 residues long. The DNA for the CDR3 is TGTGCCAGCAGCTCCGAGGACAGGGTCGGCACAGATACGCAGTATTTT. Protein product: CASSSEDRVGTDTQYF.